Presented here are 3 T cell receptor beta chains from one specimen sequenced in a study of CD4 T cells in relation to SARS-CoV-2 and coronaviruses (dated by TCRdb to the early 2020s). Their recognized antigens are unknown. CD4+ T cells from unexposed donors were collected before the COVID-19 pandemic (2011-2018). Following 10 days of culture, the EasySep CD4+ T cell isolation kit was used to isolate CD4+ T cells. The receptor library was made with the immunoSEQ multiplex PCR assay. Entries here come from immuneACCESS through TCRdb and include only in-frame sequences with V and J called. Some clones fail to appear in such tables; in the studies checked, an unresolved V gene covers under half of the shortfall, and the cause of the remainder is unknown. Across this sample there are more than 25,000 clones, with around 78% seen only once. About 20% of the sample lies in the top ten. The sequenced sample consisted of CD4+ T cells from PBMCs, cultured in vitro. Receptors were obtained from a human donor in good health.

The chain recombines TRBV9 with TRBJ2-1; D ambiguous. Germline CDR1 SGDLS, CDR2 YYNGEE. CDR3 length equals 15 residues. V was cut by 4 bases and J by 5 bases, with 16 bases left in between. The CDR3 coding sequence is TGTGCCAGCAGCCGAATCAGTGGAAACAACAATGAGCAGTTCTTC. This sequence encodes CASSRISGNNNEQFF.

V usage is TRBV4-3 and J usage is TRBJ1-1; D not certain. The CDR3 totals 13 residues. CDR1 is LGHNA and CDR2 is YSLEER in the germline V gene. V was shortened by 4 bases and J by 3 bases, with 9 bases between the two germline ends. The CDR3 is CASSPTGYTEAFF. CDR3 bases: TGCGCCAGCAGCCCGACCGGGTACACTGAAGCTTTCTTT.

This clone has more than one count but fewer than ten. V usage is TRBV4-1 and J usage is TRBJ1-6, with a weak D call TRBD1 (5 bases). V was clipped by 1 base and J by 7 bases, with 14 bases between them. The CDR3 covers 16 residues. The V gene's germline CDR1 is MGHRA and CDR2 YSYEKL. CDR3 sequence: CASSQAGALLNSPLHF. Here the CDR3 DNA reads TGCGCCAGCAGCCAAGCTGGGGCCCTGCTCAATTCACCCCTCCACTTT.